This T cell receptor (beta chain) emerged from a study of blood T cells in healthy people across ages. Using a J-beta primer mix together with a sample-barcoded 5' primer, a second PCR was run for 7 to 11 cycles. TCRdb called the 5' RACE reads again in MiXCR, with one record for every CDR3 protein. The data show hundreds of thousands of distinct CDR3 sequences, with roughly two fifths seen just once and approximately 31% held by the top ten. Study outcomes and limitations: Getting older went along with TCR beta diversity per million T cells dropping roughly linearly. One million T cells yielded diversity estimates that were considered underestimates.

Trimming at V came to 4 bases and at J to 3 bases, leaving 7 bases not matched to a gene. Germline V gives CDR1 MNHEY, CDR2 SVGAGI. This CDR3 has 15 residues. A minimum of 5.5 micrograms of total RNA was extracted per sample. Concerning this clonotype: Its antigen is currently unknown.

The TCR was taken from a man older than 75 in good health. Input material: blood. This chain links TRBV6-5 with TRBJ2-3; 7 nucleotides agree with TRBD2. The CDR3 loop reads CASSLSGANTDTQYF. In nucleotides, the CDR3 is TGTGCCAGCAGTTTGAGCGGGGCGAATACAGATACGCAGTATTTT.